The 5 T cell receptor beta chains below come from one sample, sequenced in a study of T cells in Graves' hyperthyroidism and ophthalmopathy. The CDR3 regions of TCR beta were amplified from RNA transcripts. HTBI primers were used for first-round RT-PCR of the TCR CDR3. Each CDR3 protein is one row after TCRdb ran MiXCR on the multiplex PCR reads. The sample lists around 600,000 distinct CDR3 sequences, 14% occurring once. The sample consisted of blood. The receptors were sampled from a woman aged 18-29 years with Graves' ophthalmopathy.

This clonotype occurred many times. The rearrangement joins TRBV9 to TRBJ2-1, with TRBD1 matching 9 bases. CDR1 is SGDLS and CDR2 is YYNGEE in the germline V gene. The CDR3 length is 15 residues. V lost 3 bases and J lost 10; bases outside the gene matches: 11. The chain's CDR3 is CASSASYRDRDEQFF. The CDR3 nucleotides read TGTGCCAGCAGCGCCTCATACCGGGACAGGGACGAGCAGTTCTTC.

This clonotype occurred many times. CDR3 bases: TGTGCCAGCAGACTAGCGTACACAGATACGCAGTATTTT. Its protein is CASRLAYTDTQYF. The rearrangement uses TRBV6-1 and TRBJ2-3; TRBD2 aligns across 7 bases. Germline loops: CDR1 MNHNS, CDR2 SASEGT. The V segment lost 6 bases and the J segment 2 bases; nucleotides outside the gene matches: 2. CDR3 length equals 13 residues.

This clonotype was observed a handful of times. CDR3 bases: TGCAGTGTGGCGCGGGGCCCAGATACGCAGTATTTT. Its protein product is CSVARGPDTQYF. This chain joins TRBV20-1 and TRBJ2-3, with D perhaps TRBD2 (6 bases). The CDR3 consists of 12 residues. Germline lookup yields CDR1 DFQATT and CDR2 SNEGSKA (reference sequence). Trimming left V 7 bases short and J 4 bases short, with 12 bases between.

This chain connects TRBV24-1 to TRBJ1-1; TRBD1 matches at 8 bases. With V trimmed by 8 bases and J by 9 bases, 4 bases remained unmatched. Germline loops: CDR1 KGHDR, CDR2 SFDVKD. The CDR3 spans 11 residues. The DNA for the CDR3 is TGTGCCACCACAATCAGGGGGCAAGCTTTCTTT. Residues: CATTIRGQAFF.

This clonotype was counted many times. This sequence joins TRBV2 and TRBJ2-1, with 8 bases identical to TRBD1. The CDR3 contains 17 residues. Germline V gives CDR1 SNHLY, CDR2 FYNNEI. V gave up 3 bases and J gave up 9 bases; unmatched junction bases: 16. Here the CDR3 reads CASSDYLGTGFILEQFF. Written as DNA, the CDR3 is TGTGCCAGCAGTGACTATCTCGGGACAGGATTTATCCTTGAGCAGTTCTTC. Full variable domain (remainder filled in from reference TRBV2 and TRBJ2-1): EPEVTQTPSHQVTQMGQEVILRCVPISNHLYFYWYRQILGQKVEFLVSFYNNEISEKSEIFDDQFSVERPDGSNFTLKIRSTKLEDSAMYFCASSDYLGTGFILEQFFGPGTRLTVL.